The rows below give T cell receptor beta chains drawn from one sample of a study of T cell responses to AZD1222 COVID-19 vaccine. Generated by immunoSEQ multiplex PCR, the TCRdb table keeps only in-frame clones and is missing some. The sample contains about 76,000 clones, approximately 87% of which appear only once. The sequenced sample was peripheral blood, obtained on day 0 of MenACWY control vaccination. These receptors all stem from an adult in good health. Both conserved end residues are part of each CDR3. Each record gives: D gene, clone size, J gene, V gene, CDR3 DNA, CDR3 protein. The D gene is left open where the match is weak. Not every row has a clone size; where given, it reads once, few, many or a size class.

D gene: .; clone size: .; J gene: TRBJ2-5; V gene: TRBV24-1; CDR3 DNA: TGTGCCACCGGGTATGGACTTGAAGAGACCCAGTACTTC; CDR3 protein: CATGYGLEETQYF
D gene: .; clone size: .; J gene: TRBJ1-5; V gene: TRBV10-3; CDR3 DNA: TGTGCCATCAGTTCAGGGAGCCAGCCCCAGCATTTT; CDR3 protein: CAISSGSQPQHF
D gene: .; clone size: once; J gene: TRBJ2-7; V gene: TRBV20-1; CDR3 DNA: TGCAGTGCTAGTCCAACAGGGGACTTCTACGAGCAGTACTTC; CDR3 protein: CSASPTGDFYEQYF
D gene: TRBD2; clone size: .; J gene: TRBJ2-2; V gene: TRBV7-9; CDR3 DNA: TGTGCCAGCAGCCCAGCCGGACTAGCGGGCGGGGAGCTGTTTTTT; CDR3 protein: CASSPAGLAGGELFF
D gene: .; clone size: .; J gene: TRBJ2-3; V gene: TRBV9; CDR3 DNA: TGTGCCAGCAGCGTAGCTGGGGACGGAAGGGTCACAGATACGCAGTATTTT; CDR3 protein: CASSVAGDGRVTDTQYF
D gene: .; clone size: .; J gene: TRBJ1-1; V gene: TRBV7-6; CDR3 DNA: TGTGCCAGCAGCTTAGAAACAGGACCAAGCACTGAAGCTTTCTTT; CDR3 protein: CASSLETGPSTEAFF
D gene: .; clone size: .; J gene: TRBJ1-2; V gene: TRBV28; CDR3 DNA: TGTGCCAGCGGGAGATCAAACTATGGCTACACCTTC; CDR3 protein: CASGRSNYGYTF
D gene: .; clone size: .; J gene: TRBJ1-5; V gene: TRBV5-1; CDR3 DNA: TGCGCCAGCAGCTTGGAAGGGTATGGCAATCAGCCCCAGCATTTT; CDR3 protein: CASSLEGYGNQPQHF
D gene: .; clone size: .; J gene: TRBJ1-3; V gene: TRBV2; CDR3 DNA: TGTGCCAGCAGCCTCACAGGAGTGACTGGAAACACCATATATTTT; CDR3 protein: CASSLTGVTGNTIYF
D gene: .; clone size: .; J gene: TRBJ1-4; V gene: TRBV5-5; CDR3 DNA: TGTGCCAGCAGCCGCTACAGGTCTAATGAAAAACTGTTTTTT; CDR3 protein: CASSRYRSNEKLFF
D gene: .; clone size: .; J gene: TRBJ2-6; V gene: TRBV27; CDR3 DNA: TGTGCCAGTGCCCCATCTGGGGCCAACGTCCTGACTTTC; CDR3 protein: CASAPSGANVLTF
D gene: .; clone size: .; J gene: TRBJ2-5; V gene: TRBV7-3; CDR3 DNA: TGTGCCAGCAGCTCACAGGAACGGGAGACCCAGTACTTC; CDR3 protein: CASSSQERETQYF
D gene: .; clone size: .; J gene: TRBJ1-4; V gene: TRBV19; CDR3 DNA: TGTGCCAGTAGGGGTCTAGCAGCAACTAATGAAAAACTGTTTTTT; CDR3 protein: CASRGLAATNEKLFF
D gene: .; clone size: once; J gene: TRBJ2-7; V gene: TRBV2; CDR3 DNA: TGTGCCAGCAGTGAATACGCCTACGAGCAGTACTTC; CDR3 protein: CASSEYAYEQYF
D gene: .; clone size: .; J gene: TRBJ2-7; V gene: TRBV10-2; CDR3 DNA: TGCGCCAGCAAGGTCGAAAGCTCCTACGAGCAGTACTTC; CDR3 protein: CASKVESSYEQYF
D gene: TRBD2; clone size: .; J gene: TRBJ2-1; V gene: TRBV10-3; CDR3 DNA: TGTGCCATCAGTGAGTGGGCTAGCGGGCTAACCTACAATGAGCAGTTCTTC; CDR3 protein: CAISEWASGLTYNEQFF
D gene: TRBD2; clone size: .; J gene: TRBJ2-1; V gene: TRBV4-1; CDR3 DNA: TGCGCCAGCAGCCAGGCCGGTGGGACTAGCGGGAGTGGGGGTGTTAGGAATGAGCAGTTCTTC; CDR3 protein: CASSQAGGTSGSGGVRNEQFF
D gene: .; clone size: .; J gene: TRBJ1-1; V gene: TRBV18; CDR3 DNA: TGTGCCAGCTCACCACCAAGCCAGAACACTGAAGCTTTCTTT; CDR3 protein: CASSPPSQNTEAFF
D gene: .; clone size: .; J gene: TRBJ1-1; V gene: TRBV19; CDR3 DNA: TGTGCCAGTAGTATGGGGTCTCTCGGTGGGCCTGAAGCTTTCTTT; CDR3 protein: CASSMGSLGGPEAFF
D gene: TRBD2; clone size: .; J gene: TRBJ2-7; V gene: TRBV19; CDR3 DNA: TGTGCCAGTAGTATAAGCGGGGATACCTACGAGCAGTACTTC; CDR3 protein: CASSISGDTYEQYF
D gene: TRBD1; clone size: .; J gene: TRBJ1-5; V gene: TRBV28; CDR3 DNA: TGTGCCAGCAGAACCGGGACAGCGTTCAATCAGCCCCAGCATTTT; CDR3 protein: CASRTGTAFNQPQHF
D gene: TRBD1; clone size: .; J gene: TRBJ1-4; V gene: TRBV7-3; CDR3 DNA: TGTGCCAGCAGCCGGACAGGGCCTAATGAAAAACTGTTTTTT; CDR3 protein: CASSRTGPNEKLFF
D gene: .; clone size: .; J gene: TRBJ2-1; V gene: TRBV29-1; CDR3 DNA: TGCAGCGTTGAACAGCCTACGGCGGTCTCCTACAATGAGCAGTTCTTC; CDR3 protein: CSVEQPTAVSYNEQFF
D gene: .; clone size: .; J gene: TRBJ2-7; V gene: TRBV6-2/TRBV6-3; CDR3 DNA: TGTGCCAGCAGTCCCTACGGCAGGGAAAGCTCCTACGAGCAGTACTTC; CDR3 protein: CASSPYGRESSYEQYF
D gene: TRBD1; clone size: .; J gene: TRBJ2-1; V gene: TRBV7-3; CDR3 DNA: TGTGCCAGCAGCTCTCAGGGGGACAGCTCCTACAATGAGCAGTTCTTC; CDR3 protein: CASSSQGDSSYNEQFF
D gene: TRBD1; clone size: .; J gene: TRBJ2-7; V gene: TRBV6-6; CDR3 DNA: TGTGCCAGCAGTTACGGGACAGTCATCTCCTACGAGCAGTACTTC; CDR3 protein: CASSYGTVISYEQYF
D gene: .; clone size: .; J gene: TRBJ1-1; V gene: TRBV5-1; CDR3 DNA: TGCGCCAGCAGCTTGGACCGTGACGCTTTCTTT; CDR3 protein: CASSLDRDAFF
D gene: .; clone size: .; J gene: TRBJ2-1; V gene: TRBV24-1; CDR3 DNA: TGTGCCACCAGTGATTTCGGGCAGGGGCGAATAGATGAGCAGTTCTTC; CDR3 protein: CATSDFGQGRIDEQFF